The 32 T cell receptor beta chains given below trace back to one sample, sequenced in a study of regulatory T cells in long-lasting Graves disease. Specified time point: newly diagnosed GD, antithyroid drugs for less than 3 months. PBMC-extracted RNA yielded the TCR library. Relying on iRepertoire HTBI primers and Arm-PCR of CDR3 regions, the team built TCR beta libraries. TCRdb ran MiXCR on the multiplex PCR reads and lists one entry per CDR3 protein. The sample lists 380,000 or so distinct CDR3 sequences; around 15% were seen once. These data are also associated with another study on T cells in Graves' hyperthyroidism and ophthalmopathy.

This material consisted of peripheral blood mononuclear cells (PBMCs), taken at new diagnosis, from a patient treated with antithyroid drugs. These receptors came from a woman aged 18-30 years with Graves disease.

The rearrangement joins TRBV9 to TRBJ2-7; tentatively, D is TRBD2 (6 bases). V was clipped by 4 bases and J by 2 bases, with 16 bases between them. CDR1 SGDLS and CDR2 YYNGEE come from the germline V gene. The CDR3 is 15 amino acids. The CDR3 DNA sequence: TGTGCCAGCAGCACCGGGAGCGGCACAGCCTACGAGCAGTACTTC. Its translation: CASSTGSGTAYEQYF.

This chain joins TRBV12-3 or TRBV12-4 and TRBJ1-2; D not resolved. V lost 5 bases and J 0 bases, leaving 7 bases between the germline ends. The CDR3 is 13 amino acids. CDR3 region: CASSQISNYGYTF. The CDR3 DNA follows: TGTGCCAGCAGTCAAATATCTAACTATGGCTACACCTTC.

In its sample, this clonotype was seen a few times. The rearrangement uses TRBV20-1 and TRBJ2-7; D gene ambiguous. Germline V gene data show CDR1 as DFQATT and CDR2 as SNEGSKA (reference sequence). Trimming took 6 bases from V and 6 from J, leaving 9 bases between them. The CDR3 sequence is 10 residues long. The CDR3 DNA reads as TGCAGTGCGTCGGCCTTCGAGCAGTACTTC. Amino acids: CSASAFEQYF.

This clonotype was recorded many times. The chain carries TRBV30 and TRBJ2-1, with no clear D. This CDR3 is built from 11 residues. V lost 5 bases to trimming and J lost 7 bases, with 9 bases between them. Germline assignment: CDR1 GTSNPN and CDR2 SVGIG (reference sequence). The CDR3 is CAWALANEQFF. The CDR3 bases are TGTGCCTGGGCCCTCGCAAATGAGCAGTTCTTC.

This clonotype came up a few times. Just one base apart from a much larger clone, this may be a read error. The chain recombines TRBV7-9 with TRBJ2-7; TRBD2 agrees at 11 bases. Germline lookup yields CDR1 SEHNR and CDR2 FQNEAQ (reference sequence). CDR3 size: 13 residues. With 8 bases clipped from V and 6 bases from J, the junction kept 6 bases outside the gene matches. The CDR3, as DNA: TGTGCCAGCGGAGGACTAGCGGGTGGCGAGCAGTACTTC. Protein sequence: CASGGLAGGEQYF.

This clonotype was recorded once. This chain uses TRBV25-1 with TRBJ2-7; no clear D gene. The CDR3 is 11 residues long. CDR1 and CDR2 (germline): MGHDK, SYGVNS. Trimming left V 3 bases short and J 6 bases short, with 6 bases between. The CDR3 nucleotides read TGTGCCAGCAGTGACGACCCCGAGCAGTACTTC. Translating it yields CASSDDPEQYF.

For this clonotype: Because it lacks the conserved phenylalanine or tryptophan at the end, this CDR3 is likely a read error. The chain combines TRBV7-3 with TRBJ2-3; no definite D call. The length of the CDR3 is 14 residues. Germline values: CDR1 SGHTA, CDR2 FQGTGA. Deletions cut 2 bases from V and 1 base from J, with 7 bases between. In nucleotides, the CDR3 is TGTGCCAGCAGCTTATACGGCGGCACAGATACGCAGTATTCT. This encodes CASSLYGGTDTQYS.

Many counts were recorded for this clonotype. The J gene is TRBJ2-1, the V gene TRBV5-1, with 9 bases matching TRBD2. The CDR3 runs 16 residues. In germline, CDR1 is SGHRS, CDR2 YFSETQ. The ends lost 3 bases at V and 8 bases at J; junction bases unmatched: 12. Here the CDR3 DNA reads TGCGCCAGCAGCTGGGTAGCGGGAGAAGGCCCACATGAGCAGTTCTTC. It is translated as CASSWVAGEGPHEQFF.

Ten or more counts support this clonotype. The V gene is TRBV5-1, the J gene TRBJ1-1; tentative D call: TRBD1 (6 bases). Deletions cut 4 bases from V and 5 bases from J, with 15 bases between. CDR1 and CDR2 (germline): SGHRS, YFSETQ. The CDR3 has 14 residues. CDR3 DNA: TGCGCCAGCAGCACTTCCGGGACATTGACTGAAGCTTTCTTT. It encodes CASSTSGTLTEAFF.

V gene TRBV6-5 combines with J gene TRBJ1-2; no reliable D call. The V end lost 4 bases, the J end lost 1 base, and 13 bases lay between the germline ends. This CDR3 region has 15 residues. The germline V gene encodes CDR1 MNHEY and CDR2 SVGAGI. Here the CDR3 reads CASSSPIRNNYGYTF. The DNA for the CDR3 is TGTGCCAGCAGTTCCCCAATCAGGAATAACTATGGCTACACCTTC.

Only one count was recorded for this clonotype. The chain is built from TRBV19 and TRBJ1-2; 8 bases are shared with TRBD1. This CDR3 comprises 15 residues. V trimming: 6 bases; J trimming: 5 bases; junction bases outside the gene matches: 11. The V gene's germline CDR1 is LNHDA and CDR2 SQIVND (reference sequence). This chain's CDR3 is CASRCGQGLGYGYTF. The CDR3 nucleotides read TGTGCCAGTAGATGCGGACAGGGCTTGGGGTATGGCTACACCTTC.

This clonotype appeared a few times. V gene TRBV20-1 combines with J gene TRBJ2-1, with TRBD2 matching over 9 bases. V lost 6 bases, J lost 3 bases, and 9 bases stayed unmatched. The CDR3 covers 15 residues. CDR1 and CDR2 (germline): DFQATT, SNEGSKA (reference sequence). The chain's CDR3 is CSAPPLREGYNEQFF. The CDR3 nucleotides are TGCAGTGCACCCCCGTTGCGGGAGGGCTACAATGAGCAGTTCTTC.

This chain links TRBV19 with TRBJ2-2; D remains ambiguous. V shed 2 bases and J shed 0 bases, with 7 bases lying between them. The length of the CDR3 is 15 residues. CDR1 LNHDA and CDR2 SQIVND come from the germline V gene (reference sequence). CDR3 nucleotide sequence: TGTGCCAGTAGTATATGGGGAACGAACACCGGGGAGCTGTTTTTT. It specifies CASSIWGTNTGELFF.

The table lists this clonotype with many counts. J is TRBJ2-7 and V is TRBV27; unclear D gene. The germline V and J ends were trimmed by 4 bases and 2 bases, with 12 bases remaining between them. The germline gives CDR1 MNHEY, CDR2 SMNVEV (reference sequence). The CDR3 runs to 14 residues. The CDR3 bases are TGTGCCAGCAGTTCTCTTGCGTCGGCCTACGAGCAGTACTTC. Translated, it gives CASSSLASAYEQYF.

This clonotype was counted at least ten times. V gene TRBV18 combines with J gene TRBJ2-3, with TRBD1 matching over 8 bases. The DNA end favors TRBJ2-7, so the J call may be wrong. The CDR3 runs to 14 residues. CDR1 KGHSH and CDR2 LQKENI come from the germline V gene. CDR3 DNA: TGTGCCAGCTCATCCGGGACAGGCTACTACGAGCAGTACTTC. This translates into CASSSGTGYYEQYF.

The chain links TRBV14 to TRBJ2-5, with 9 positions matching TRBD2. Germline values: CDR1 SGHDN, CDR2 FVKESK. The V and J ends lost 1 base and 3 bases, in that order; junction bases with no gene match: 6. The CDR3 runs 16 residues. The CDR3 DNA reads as TGTGCCAGCAGCCAAGTGGCGACTAGCGGTAAAGAGACCCAGTACTTC. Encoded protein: CASSQVATSGKETQYF.

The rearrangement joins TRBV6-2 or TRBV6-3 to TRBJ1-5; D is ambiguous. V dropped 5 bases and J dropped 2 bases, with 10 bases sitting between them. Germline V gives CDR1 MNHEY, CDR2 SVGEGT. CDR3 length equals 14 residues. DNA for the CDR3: TGTGCCAGCAGTAGCGGACGGGGCAATCAGCCCCAGCATTTT. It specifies CASSSGRGNQPQHF.

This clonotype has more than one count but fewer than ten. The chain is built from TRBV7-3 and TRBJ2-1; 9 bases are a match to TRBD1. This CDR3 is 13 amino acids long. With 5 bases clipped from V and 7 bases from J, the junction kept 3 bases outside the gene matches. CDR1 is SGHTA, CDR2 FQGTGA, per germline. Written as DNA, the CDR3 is TGTGCCAGCAGCCCCGGGACAGGGAATGAGCAGTTCTTC. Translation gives CASSPGTGNEQFF.

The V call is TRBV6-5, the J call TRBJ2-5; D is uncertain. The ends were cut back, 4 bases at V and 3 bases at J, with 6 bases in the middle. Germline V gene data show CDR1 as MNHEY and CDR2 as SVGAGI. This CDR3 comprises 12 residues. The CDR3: CASSSLEETQYF. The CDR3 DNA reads TGTGCCAGCAGTTCTCTTGAAGAGACCCAGTACTTC.

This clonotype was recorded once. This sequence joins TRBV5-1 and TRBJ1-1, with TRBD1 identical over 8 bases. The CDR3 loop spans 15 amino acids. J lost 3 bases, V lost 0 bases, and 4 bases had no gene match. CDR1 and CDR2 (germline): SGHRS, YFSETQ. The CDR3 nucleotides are TGCGCCAGCAGCTTGGATGGACAGGGTGACACTGAAGCTTTCTTT. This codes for CASSLDGQGDTEAFF. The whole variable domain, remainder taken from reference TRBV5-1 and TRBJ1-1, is KAGVTQTPRYLIKTRGQQVTLSCSPISGHRSVSWYQQTPGQGLQFLFEYFSETQRNKGNFPGRFSGRQFSNSRSEMNVSTLELGDSALYLCASSLDGQGDTEAFFGQGTRLTVV.

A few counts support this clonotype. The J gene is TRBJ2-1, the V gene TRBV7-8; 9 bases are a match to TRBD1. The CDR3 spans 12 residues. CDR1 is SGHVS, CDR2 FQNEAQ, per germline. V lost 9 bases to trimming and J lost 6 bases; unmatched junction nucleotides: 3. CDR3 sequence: CARADRGNEQFF. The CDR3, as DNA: TGTGCCAGAGCGGACAGGGGCAATGAGCAGTTCTTC.

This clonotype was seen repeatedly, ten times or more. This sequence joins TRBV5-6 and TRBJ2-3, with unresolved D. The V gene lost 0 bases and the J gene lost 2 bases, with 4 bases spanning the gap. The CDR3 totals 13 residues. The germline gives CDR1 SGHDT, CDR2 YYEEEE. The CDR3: CASSLADTDTQYF. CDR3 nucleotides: TGTGCCAGCAGCTTGGCGGACACAGATACGCAGTATTTT.

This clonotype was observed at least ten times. The CDR3 sequence is CVSLGDFSGYTF. CDR3 sequence (DNA): TGTGTCAGTTTGGGGGATTTTAGTGGCTACACCTTC. The chain is built from TRBV28 and TRBJ1-2; a weak D match, TRBD1 (5 bases). This CDR3 spans 12 amino acids. CDR1 is MDHEN and CDR2 is SYDVKM in the germline V gene.

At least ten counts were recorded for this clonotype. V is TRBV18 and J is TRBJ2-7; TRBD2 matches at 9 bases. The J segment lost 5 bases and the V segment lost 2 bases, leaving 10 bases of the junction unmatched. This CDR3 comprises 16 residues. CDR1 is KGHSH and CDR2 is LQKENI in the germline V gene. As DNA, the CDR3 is TGTGCCAGCTCACCATTCAGCGGGGGGCAAGAAAACGAGCAGTACTTC. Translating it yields CASSPFSGGQENEQYF.

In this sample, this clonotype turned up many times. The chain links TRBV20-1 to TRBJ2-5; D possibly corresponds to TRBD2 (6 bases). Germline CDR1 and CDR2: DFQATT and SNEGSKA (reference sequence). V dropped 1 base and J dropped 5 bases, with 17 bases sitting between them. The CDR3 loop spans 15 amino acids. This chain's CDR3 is CSARVGGFRVETQYF. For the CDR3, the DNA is TGCAGTGCTAGAGTCGGGGGATTTAGGGTGGAGACCCAGTACTTC.

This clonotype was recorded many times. The CDR3 region has the DNA TGTGCCAGCAGCTTTGGGACTAGCGGGGGCGGGGAGCAGTTCTTC. Translation gives CASSFGTSGGGEQFF. The chain uses TRBV11-2 and TRBJ2-1; 14 bases match TRBD2. CDR1 and CDR2 from the germline V gene are SGHAT and FQNNGV. V was pared by 3 bases and J by 10 bases, with 5 bases of the junction left unmatched. The CDR3 is 15 residues long.

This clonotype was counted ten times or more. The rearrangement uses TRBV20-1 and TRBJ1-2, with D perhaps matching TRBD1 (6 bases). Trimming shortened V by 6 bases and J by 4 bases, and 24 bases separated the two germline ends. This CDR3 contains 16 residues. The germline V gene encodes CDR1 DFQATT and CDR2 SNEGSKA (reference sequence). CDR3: CSASPDSPPVGYGYTF. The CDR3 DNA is TGCAGTGCCTCCCCGGACAGCCCACCCGTTGGCTATGGCTACACCTTC.

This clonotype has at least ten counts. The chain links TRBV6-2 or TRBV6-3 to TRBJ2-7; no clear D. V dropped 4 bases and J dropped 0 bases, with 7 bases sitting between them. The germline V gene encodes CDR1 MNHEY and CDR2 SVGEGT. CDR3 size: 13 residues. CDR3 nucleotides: TGTGCCAGCAGTTCGACGAGCTCCTACGAGCAGTACTTC. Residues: CASSSTSSYEQYF.

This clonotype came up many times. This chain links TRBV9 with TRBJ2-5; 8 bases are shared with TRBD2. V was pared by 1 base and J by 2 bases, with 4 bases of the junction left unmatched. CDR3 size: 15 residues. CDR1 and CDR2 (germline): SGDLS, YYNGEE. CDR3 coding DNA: TGTGCCAGCAGCGTAAGGGGGACTAGACAAGAGACCCAGTACTTC. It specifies CASSVRGTRQETQYF.

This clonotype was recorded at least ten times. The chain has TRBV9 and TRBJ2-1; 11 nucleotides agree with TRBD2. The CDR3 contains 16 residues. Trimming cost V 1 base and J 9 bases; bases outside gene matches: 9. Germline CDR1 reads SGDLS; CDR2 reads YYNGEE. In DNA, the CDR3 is TGTGCCAGCAGCGTACGAGGGGGGCTAGCGGGGGGTGAGCAGTTCTTC. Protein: CASSVRGGLAGGEQFF.

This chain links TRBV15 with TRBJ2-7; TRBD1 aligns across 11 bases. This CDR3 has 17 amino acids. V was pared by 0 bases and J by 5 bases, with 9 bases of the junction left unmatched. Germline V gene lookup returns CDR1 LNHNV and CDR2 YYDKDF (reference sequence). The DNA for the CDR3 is TGTGCCACCAGCAGAGATCTGAAAGGGACAGGGGGTCACGAGCAGTACTTC. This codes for CATSRDLKGTGGHEQYF.

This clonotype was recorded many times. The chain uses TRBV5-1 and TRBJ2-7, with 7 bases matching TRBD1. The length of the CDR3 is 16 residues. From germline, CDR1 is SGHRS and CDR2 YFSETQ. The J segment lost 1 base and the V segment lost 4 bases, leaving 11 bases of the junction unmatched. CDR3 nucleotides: TGCGCCAGCAGCCTCAAAACAGGGGATCCTTCCTACGAGCAGTACTTC. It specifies CASSLKTGDPSYEQYF.